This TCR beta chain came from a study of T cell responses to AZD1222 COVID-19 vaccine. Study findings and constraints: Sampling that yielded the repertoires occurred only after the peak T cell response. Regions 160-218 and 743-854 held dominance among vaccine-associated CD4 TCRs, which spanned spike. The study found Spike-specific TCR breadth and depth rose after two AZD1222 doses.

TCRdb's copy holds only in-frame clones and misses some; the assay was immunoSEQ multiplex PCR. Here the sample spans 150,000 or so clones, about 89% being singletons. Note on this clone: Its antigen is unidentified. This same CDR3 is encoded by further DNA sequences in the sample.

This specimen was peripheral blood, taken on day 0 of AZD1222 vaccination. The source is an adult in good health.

CDR3 sequence reads: CASSLTGLNTEAFF. CDR3 bases: TGTGCCAGCAGCTTAACTGGACTGAACACTGAAGCTTTCTTT. V gene TRBV7-2 combines with J gene TRBJ1-1; D is unclear. Germline CDR1 is SGHTA and CDR2 is FQGNSA. The CDR3 length is 14 residues. V was cut by 2 bases and J by 0 bases, with 7 bases left in between. The whole variable domain, remainder taken from reference TRBV7-2 and TRBJ1-1, is GAGVSQSPSNKVTEKGKDVELRCDPISGHTALYWYRQSLGQGLEFLIYFQGNSAPDKSGLPSDRFSAERTGGSVSTLTIQRTQQEDSAVYLCASSLTGLNTEAFFGQGTRLTVV.